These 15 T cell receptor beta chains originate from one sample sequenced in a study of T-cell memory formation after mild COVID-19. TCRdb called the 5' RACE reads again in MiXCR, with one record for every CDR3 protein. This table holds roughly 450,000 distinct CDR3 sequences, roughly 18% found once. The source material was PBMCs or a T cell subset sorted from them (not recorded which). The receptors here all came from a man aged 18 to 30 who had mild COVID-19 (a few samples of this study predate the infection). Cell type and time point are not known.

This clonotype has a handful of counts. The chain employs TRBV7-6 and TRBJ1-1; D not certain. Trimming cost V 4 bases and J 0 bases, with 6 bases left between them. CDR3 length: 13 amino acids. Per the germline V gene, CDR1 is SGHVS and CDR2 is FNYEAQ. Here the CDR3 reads CASSYEMNTEAFF. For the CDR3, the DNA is TGTGCCAGCAGCTACGAGATGAACACTGAAGCTTTCTTT.

The CDR3 DNA is TGCAGCGTACCACGGGGGGCTGATGGCTACACCTTC. It encodes CSVPRGADGYTF. The rearrangement links TRBV29-1 to TRBJ1-2; D possibly corresponds to TRBD1 (6 bases). Per germline, CDR1 SQVTM and CDR2 ANQGSEA. The length of the CDR3 is 12 residues. V lost 6 bases, J lost 6 bases, and 14 bases lay in between.

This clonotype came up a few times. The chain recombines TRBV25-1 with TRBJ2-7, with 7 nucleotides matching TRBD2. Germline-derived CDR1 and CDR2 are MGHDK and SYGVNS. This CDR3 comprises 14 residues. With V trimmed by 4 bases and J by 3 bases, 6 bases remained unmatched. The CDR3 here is CASSGGAGIYEQYV. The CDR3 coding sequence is TGTGCCAGCAGTGGGGGAGCGGGGATCTACGAGCAGTACGTC.

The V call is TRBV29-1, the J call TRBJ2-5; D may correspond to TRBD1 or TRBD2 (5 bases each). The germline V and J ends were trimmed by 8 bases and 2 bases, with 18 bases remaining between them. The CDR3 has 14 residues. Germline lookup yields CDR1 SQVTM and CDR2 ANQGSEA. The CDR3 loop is CSLPWGPGQETQYF. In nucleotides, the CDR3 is TGCAGCCTACCCTGGGGCCCGGGACAAGAGACCCAGTACTTC.

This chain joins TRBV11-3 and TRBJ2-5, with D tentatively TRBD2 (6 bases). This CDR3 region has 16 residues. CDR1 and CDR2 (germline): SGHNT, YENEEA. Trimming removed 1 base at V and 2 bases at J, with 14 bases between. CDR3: CASSLGLTGEQETQYF. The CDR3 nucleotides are TGTGCCAGCAGCTTAGGTCTTACGGGAGAGCAAGAGACCCAGTACTTC.

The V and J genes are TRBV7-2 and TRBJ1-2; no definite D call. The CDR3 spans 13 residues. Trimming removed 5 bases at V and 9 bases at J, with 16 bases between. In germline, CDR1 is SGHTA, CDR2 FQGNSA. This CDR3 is CASSPPAALRYTF. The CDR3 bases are TGTGCCAGCAGCCCCCCGGCGGCGCTTCGCTACACCTTC.

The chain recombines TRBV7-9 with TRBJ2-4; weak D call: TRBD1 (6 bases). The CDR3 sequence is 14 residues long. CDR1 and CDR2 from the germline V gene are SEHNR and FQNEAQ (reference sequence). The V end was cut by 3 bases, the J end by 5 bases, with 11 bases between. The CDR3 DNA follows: TGTGCCAGCAGCTTCGAACAGGGTCAAAACATTCAGTACTTC. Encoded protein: CASSFEQGQNIQYF.

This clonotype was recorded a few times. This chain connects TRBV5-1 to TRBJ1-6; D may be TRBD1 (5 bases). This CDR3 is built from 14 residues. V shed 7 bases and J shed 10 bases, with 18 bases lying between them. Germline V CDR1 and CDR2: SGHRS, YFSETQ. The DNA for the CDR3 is TGCGCCAGCCAATCCCATGGGGGGGACTCACCCCTCCACTTT. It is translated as CASQSHGGDSPLHF.

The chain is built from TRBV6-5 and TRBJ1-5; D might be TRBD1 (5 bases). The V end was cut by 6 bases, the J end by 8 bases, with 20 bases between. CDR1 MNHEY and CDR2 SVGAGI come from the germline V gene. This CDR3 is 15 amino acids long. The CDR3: CASSPGTASREPQHF. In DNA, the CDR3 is TGTGCCAGCAGCCCGGGAACAGCCTCCAGGGAGCCCCAGCATTTT.

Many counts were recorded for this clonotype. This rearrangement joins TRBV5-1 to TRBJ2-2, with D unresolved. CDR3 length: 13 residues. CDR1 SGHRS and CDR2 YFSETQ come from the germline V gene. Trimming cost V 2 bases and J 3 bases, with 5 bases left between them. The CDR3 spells CASSLTDTGELFF. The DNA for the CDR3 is TGCGCCAGCAGCTTAACGGACACCGGGGAGCTGTTTTTT.

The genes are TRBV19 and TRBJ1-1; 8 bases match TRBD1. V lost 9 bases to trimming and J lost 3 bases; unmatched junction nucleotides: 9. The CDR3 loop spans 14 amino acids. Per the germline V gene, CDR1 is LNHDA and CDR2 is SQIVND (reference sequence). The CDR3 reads CASHPFRGHTEAFF. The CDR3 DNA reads TGTGCCAGCCACCCGTTCAGGGGGCACACTGAAGCTTTCTTT.

In nucleotides, the CDR3 is TGTGCCAGCAGCGAACGGCGACCAGCCACCGGGGAGCTGTTTTTT. Translated: CASSERRPATGELFF. This chain joins TRBV7-9 and TRBJ2-2; D gene unclear. CDR1 is SEHNR and CDR2 is FQNEAQ in the germline V gene (reference sequence). The CDR3 is 15 amino acids. With 5 bases removed from V and 4 bases from J, the gap between germline ends came to 14 bases.

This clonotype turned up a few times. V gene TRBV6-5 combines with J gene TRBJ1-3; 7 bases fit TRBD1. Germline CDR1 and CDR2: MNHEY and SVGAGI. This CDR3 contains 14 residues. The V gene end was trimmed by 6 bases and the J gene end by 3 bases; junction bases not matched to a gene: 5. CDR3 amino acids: CASSPQGYGNTIYF. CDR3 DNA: TGTGCCAGCAGCCCACAGGGGTATGGAAACACCATATATTTT.

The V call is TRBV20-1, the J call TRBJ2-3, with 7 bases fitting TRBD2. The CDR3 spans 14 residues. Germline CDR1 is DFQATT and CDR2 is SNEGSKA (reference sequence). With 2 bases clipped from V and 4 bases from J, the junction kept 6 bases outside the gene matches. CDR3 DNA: TGCAGTGCTAGACCTTTCCGGGGGGCAGATACGCAGTATTTT. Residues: CSARPFRGADTQYF.

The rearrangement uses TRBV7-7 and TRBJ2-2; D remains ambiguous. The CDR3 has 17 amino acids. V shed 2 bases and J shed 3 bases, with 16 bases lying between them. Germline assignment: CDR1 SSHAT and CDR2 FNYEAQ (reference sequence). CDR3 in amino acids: CASSLSLRLWDTGELFF. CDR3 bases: TGTGCCAGCAGCTTAAGTTTGAGGTTGTGGGACACCGGGGAGCTGTTTTTT. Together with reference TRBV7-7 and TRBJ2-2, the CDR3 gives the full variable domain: GAGVSQSPRYKVTKRGQDVTLRCDPISSHATLYWYQQALGQGPEFLTYFNYEAQPDKSGLPSDRFSAERPEGSISTLTIQRTEQRDSAMYRCASSLSLRLWDTGELFFGEGSRLTVL.